This entry lists 26 T cell receptor beta chains sequenced from one sample in a study of blood T cell repertoires in COVID-19. Sequenced by immunoSEQ multiplex PCR; TCRdb stores in-frame clones only, minus some. The sample records roughly 70,000 clones, 65% to 85% being singletons. Material for sequencing was peripheral blood. These receptors all come from a woman in her sixties with acute or convalescent COVID-19.

The chain combines TRBV6-5 with TRBJ1-3; tentative D call: TRBD1 (5 bases). Per germline, CDR1 MNHEY and CDR2 SVGAGI. The CDR3 sequence is 14 residues long. V was cut by 4 bases and J by 4 bases, with 11 bases left in between. For the CDR3, the DNA is TGTGCCAGCAGTTGGGGAGGGGACGGAAACACCATATATTTT. This codes for CASSWGGDGNTIYF.

A single count supports this clone. The chain uses TRBV5-4 and TRBJ2-1, with 7 bases identical to TRBD1. With V trimmed by 4 bases and J by 3 bases, 10 bases remained unmatched. The CDR3 has 16 residues. Germline V CDR1 and CDR2: SGHNT, YYREEE (reference sequence). CDR3 nucleotides: TGTGCCAGCAGCCCATCCGGGACAGATAGCTACAATGAGCAGTTCTTC. Protein sequence: CASSPSGTDSYNEQFF. Filled out from reference TRBV5-4 and TRBJ2-1, the complete variable domain reads ETGVTQSPTHLIKTRGQQVTLRCSSQSGHNTVSWYQQALGQGPQFIFQYYREEENGRGNFPPRFSGLQFPNYSSELNVNALELDDSALYLCASSPSGTDSYNEQFFGPGTRLTVL.

This rearrangement joins TRBV2 to TRBJ2-1, with 10 bases aligning to TRBD2. Germline V gives CDR1 SNHLY, CDR2 FYNNEI. The CDR3 spans 17 residues. J was trimmed by 6 bases and V by 7 bases; bases with no gene match: 15. The DNA of the CDR3 is TGTGCCAGCAAGGTGGGCAGCGGGGGGGCGATGGTCAATGAGCAGTTCTTC. Encoded protein: CASKVGSGGAMVNEQFF.

V usage is TRBV7-7 and J usage is TRBJ2-1, with TRBD1 identical over 7 bases. Germline lookup yields CDR1 SSHAT and CDR2 FNYEAQ (reference sequence). The trim removed 5 bases at V and 5 bases at J, leaving 3 bases unmatched. The CDR3 totals 13 residues. CDR3 protein: CASSLGQHNEQFF. The CDR3 coding sequence is TGTGCCAGCAGCCTGGGACAGCACAATGAGCAGTTCTTC.

In its sample, this clone was seen once. The CDR3 region is CASSLASGANYGYTF. CDR3 sequence (DNA): TGTGCCAGCAGCTTGGCTTCGGGAGCTAACTATGGCTACACCTTC. The chain couples TRBV11-2 to TRBJ1-2; D not resolved. The CDR3 consists of 15 residues. V shed 3 bases and J shed 0 bases, with 11 bases lying between them. Germline V gene sequence: CDR1 SGHAT, CDR2 FQNNGV.

The chain couples TRBV5-1 to TRBJ2-5; weak D call: TRBD2 (5 bases). The CDR3 totals 19 residues. Trimming left V 1 base short and J 2 bases short, with 24 bases between. Germline V gene data show CDR1 as SGHRS and CDR2 as YFSETQ. CDR3 residues: CASSLLGSPIRTPQETQYF. The CDR3 nucleotides read TGCGCCAGCAGCTTGTTGGGCTCGCCCATTCGGACTCCTCAAGAGACCCAGTACTTC. The full variable domain, its missing parts supplied by reference TRBV5-1 and TRBJ2-5, is KAGVTQTPRYLIKTRGQQVTLSCSPISGHRSVSWYQQTPGQGLQFLFEYFSETQRNKGNFPGRFSGRQFSNSRSEMNVSTLELGDSALYLCASSLLGSPIRTPQETQYFGPGTRLLVL.

This rearrangement joins TRBV20-1 to TRBJ2-1; D unclear. CDR3 length equals 11 residues. V was trimmed by 8 bases and J by 5 bases, leaving 10 bases between them. The germline V gene has CDR1 DFQATT and CDR2 SNEGSKA (reference sequence). The CDR3 bases are TGCAGTATGAGCCGGGACAATGAGCAGTTCTTC. Translated: CSMSRDNEQFF.

This sequence joins TRBV9 and TRBJ1-4; D is undetermined. The CDR3 spans 16 residues. Between the trimmed V and J ends, which lost 0 bases and 0 bases, there was a span of 9 bases. In germline, CDR1 is SGDLS, CDR2 YYNGEE. The CDR3 here is CASSVGPGTTNEKLFF. The CDR3 DNA sequence: TGTGCCAGCAGCGTAGGGCCAGGAACAACTAATGAAAAACTGTTTTTT.

This chain uses TRBV7-3 with TRBJ2-1; TRBD2 aligns across 9 bases. CDR3 length equals 16 residues. CDR1 is SGHTA, CDR2 FQGTGA, per germline. The V segment lost 5 bases and the J segment 7 bases; nucleotides outside the gene matches: 12. CDR3 bases: TGTGCCAGCAGCCGACTCGCGGGGGGGCATGGGAATGAGCAGTTCTTC. Protein sequence: CASSRLAGGHGNEQFF.

V usage is TRBV11-2 and J usage is TRBJ1-5; D not resolved. The germline V gene encodes CDR1 SGHAT and CDR2 FQNNGV. The CDR3 length is 14 residues. The ends were cut back, 5 bases at V and 4 bases at J, with 12 bases in the middle. Written as DNA, the CDR3 is TGTGCCAGCAGCCCGCAAGCACAGAATCAGCCCCAGCATTTT. Translating gives CASSPQAQNQPQHF.

The rearrangement uses TRBV19 and TRBJ1-2; a possible D gene is TRBD1 (5 bases). The CDR3 is 13 amino acids. Germline CDR1 and CDR2: LNHDA and SQIVND (reference sequence). The V end lost 7 bases, the J end lost 4 bases, and 13 bases lay between the germline ends. DNA for the CDR3: TGTGCCAGTACCGCAGACAGATTCTATGGCTACACCTTC. Amino acids: CASTADRFYGYTF.

The V and J genes are TRBV19 and TRBJ1-6; 9 bases line up with TRBD1. The trim removed 6 bases at V and 7 bases at J, leaving 10 bases unmatched. Germline V lookup: CDR1 LNHDA, CDR2 SQIVND (reference sequence). This CDR3 contains 16 residues. The CDR3 sequence is CASRPNRDRANSPLHF. DNA for the CDR3: TGTGCCAGTAGACCAAACCGGGACAGGGCCAATTCACCCCTCCACTTT.

The V and J genes are TRBV5-1 and TRBJ1-1, with TRBD1 matching 7 bases. The CDR3 extends over 13 amino acids. The germline gives CDR1 SGHRS, CDR2 YFSETQ. The J segment lost 3 bases and the V segment lost 4 bases, leaving 3 bases of the junction unmatched. DNA for the CDR3: TGCGCCAGCAGCAAAGGACAGGACACTGAAGCTTTCTTT. Translated: CASSKGQDTEAFF.

The rearrangement joins TRBV27 to TRBJ2-3, with D maybe TRBD1 (6 bases). Trimming took 9 bases from V and 0 from J, leaving 16 bases between them. The CDR3 contains 15 residues. Germline V CDR1 and CDR2: MNHEY, SMNVEV (reference sequence). CDR3 coding DNA: TGTGCCAGTAAACTGACAGGAACTAGCACAGATACGCAGTATTTT. Its translation is CASKLTGTSTDTQYF.

The V call is TRBV5-6, the J call TRBJ1-5, with 9 bases matching TRBD1. In germline, CDR1 is SGHDT, CDR2 YYEEEE. J lost 4 bases, V lost 0 bases, and 8 bases had no gene match. CDR3 length: 17 amino acids. DNA for the CDR3: TGTGCCAGCAGCTTGGGAGCGGGACAGGGTTCTAATCAGCCCCAGCATTTT. Translation gives CASSLGAGQGSNQPQHF.

This clone has more than one count but fewer than ten. CDR3 nucleotide sequence: TGTGCCAGCAGTGACTCCCTTAACACGGGGGGGGTCTACAATGAGCAGTTCTTC. Translating it yields CASSDSLNTGGVYNEQFF. V gene TRBV6-4 combines with J gene TRBJ2-1, with 8 nucleotides matching TRBD2. The junction had 10 bases not matched to a gene; V was cut back by 0 bases and J by 3 bases. The CDR3 is 18 residues long. Germline CDR1 is MRHNA and CDR2 is SNTAGT.

This clone was seen just once. The V gene is TRBV11-2, the J gene TRBJ2-2; possible D gene TRBD1, 6 bases. Per the germline V gene, CDR1 is SGHAT and CDR2 is FQNNGV. V was clipped by 10 bases and J by 0 bases, with 9 bases between them. The CDR3 is 13 amino acids. In DNA, the CDR3 is TGTGCCACTGGGACAACGAACACCGGGGAGCTGTTTTTT. As protein: CATGTTNTGELFF.

The chain is built from TRBV1 and TRBJ2-7; the table names TRBD2, a call not compared with the DNA. TRBV1 represents a pseudogene. This CDR3 is built from 21 residues. CDR3 sequence reads: CTSSQDQIWGLAGDRFYEQYF. The CDR3, as DNA: TGCACCAGCAGCCAAGATCAGATCTGGGGACTAGCGGGGGATCGATTCTACGAGCAGTACTTC.

The rearrangement uses TRBV9 and TRBJ2-7; 14 nucleotides match TRBD2. V was pared by 3 bases and J by 7 bases, with 6 bases of the junction left unmatched. Germline CDR1 and CDR2: SGDLS and YYNGEE. The CDR3 consists of 15 residues. The CDR3, as DNA: TGTGCCAGCAGCGCCGCCGGGACTAGCGGGGGAGAGCAGTACTTC. This encodes CASSAAGTSGGEQYF.

The chain couples TRBV18 to TRBJ2-7; 11 bases fit TRBD1. Germline V gene data show CDR1 as KGHSH and CDR2 as LQKENI. Germline trimming cut 4 bases from V and 1 base from J; bases unmatched to any gene: 3. The CDR3 consists of 15 residues. CDR3 region: CASSLGTGGSYEQYF. The CDR3 DNA reads TGTGCCAGCTCACTCGGGACAGGGGGGTCCTACGAGCAGTACTTC.

The CDR3 is CATQRGANVLTF. CDR3 nucleotides: TGTGCCACCCAGAGGGGGGCCAACGTCCTGACTTTC. The chain combines TRBV2 with TRBJ2-6, with unresolved D. Germline CDR1 is SNHLY and CDR2 is FYNNEI. Trimming stripped 10 bases from V and 4 bases from J, with 8 bases between. The CDR3 extends over 12 amino acids.

The V gene is TRBV5-4, the J gene TRBJ2-2; 10 bases align to TRBD2. J lost 6 bases, V lost 4 bases, and 9 bases had no gene match. There are 16 residues in the CDR3. In germline, CDR1 is SGHNT, CDR2 YYREEE (reference sequence). CDR3 DNA: TGTGCCAGCAGCCATACTAGCGGGACGTCACCCGGGGAGCTGTTTTTT. It yields the protein CASSHTSGTSPGELFF. Full variable domain (remainder filled in from reference TRBV5-4 and TRBJ2-2): ETGVTQSPTHLIKTRGQQVTLRCSSQSGHNTVSWYQQALGQGPQFIFQYYREEENGRGNFPPRFSGLQFPNYSSELNVNALELDDSALYLCASSHTSGTSPGELFFGEGSRLTVL.

The chain employs TRBV27 and TRBJ2-5; 7 positions match TRBD1. Germline values: CDR1 MNHEY, CDR2 SMNVEV (reference sequence). V gave up 4 bases and J gave up 1 base; unmatched junction bases: 9. This CDR3 has 16 amino acids. Here the CDR3 DNA reads TGTGCCAGCAGTTCTATGACGCGACAGGGCCAAGAGACCCAGTACTTC. Protein: CASSSMTRQGQETQYF.

This clone occurred a few times. This chain links TRBV10-2 with TRBJ1-5, with D possibly TRBD1 on 6 matching bases. The CDR3 length is 13 residues. CDR1 and CDR2 (germline): WSHSY, SAAADI. Between the trimmed V and J ends, which lost 4 bases and 2 bases, there was a span of 6 bases. CDR3 in amino acids: CASSGQGNQPQHF. The CDR3 region has the DNA TGCGCCAGCAGTGGACAGGGCAATCAGCCCCAGCATTTT.

V usage is TRBV2 and J usage is TRBJ1-2, with a weak D call TRBD1 (6 bases). Germline CDR1 is SNHLY and CDR2 is FYNNEI. CDR3 length: 14 amino acids. V lost 6 bases, J lost 7 bases, and 18 bases lay in between. The CDR3 loop is CASRQGEGSGGYTF. CDR3 in DNA: TGTGCCAGCAGACAGGGCGAAGGGTCGGGTGGCTACACCTTC.

This sequence joins TRBV3-1 (or the pseudogene TRBV3-2) and TRBJ2-1, with 12 positions matching TRBD2. CDR1 LGHDT and CDR2 YNNKEL come from the germline V gene (reference sequence). This CDR3 contains 17 residues. The V and J ends lost 4 bases and 1 base, in that order; junction bases with no gene match: 5. The CDR3, as DNA: TGTGCCAGCAGCCCAACTAGCGGGGGGCCTTCCTACAATGAGCAGTTCTTC. It yields the protein CASSPTSGGPSYNEQFF.